A selection of T cell receptor beta chains follows, all from one sample in a study of CD8 T cells in Susac syndrome. Using its own MiXCR run on the immunoSEQ multiplex PCR reads, TCRdb lists one record per CDR3 protein. The table includes approximately 300,000 distinct CDR3 sequences, almost 85% detected once. The source material was CD8+ T cells from PBMCs. The receptor source for this set is a human donor with multiple sclerosis. The CDR3 runs from the conserved cysteine through the conserved F or W. Fields, in order: J gene, D gene, clone size, V gene, CDR3 protein, CDR3 DNA. A D gene is named only where the DNA matches it firmly. Some rows mark clone size as missing; the rest say once, few, many or name a class of expanded clone.

TRBJ1-4,NA,NA,TRBV11-2,CASSLVGGIEKLFF,TGTGCCAGCAGCTTAGTCGGGGGGATTGAAAAACTGTTTTTT
TRBJ2-1,TRBD2,NA,TRBV6-5,CASSYSSGNTEQFF,TGTGCCAGCAGTTACTCTAGCGGGAATACTGAGCAGTTCTTC
TRBJ2-3,NA,NA,TRBV27,CASSLGSGAGSDTQYF,TGTGCCAGCAGTTTAGGGTCGGGGGCAGGATCAGATACGCAGTATTTT
TRBJ2-1,NA,NA,TRBV27,CASSHGTGGNNEQFF,TGTGCCAGCAGTCACGGGACTGGCGGGAACAATGAGCAGTTCTTC
TRBJ1-1,NA,NA,TRBV5-8,CATNVAGNSRTEAFF,TGTGCCACCAATGTGGCAGGAAATTCTCGCACTGAAGCTTTCTTT
TRBJ2-3,TRBD1,NA,TRBV3-1,CASPRTGGECTDTQYF,TGTGCCAGCCCGCGGACAGGGGGCGAGTGCACAGATACGCAGTATTTT
TRBJ2-5,NA,NA,TRBV4-3,CASSQDFETQYF,TGCGCCAGCAGCCAAGATTTCGAGACCCAGTACTTC
TRBJ2-1,TRBD2,NA,TRBV12-3/TRBV12-4,CASSFPLSGRANEQFF,TGTGCCAGCAGTTTCCCCCTTAGCGGGAGGGCCAATGAGCAGTTCTTC
TRBJ1-5,NA,NA,TRBV4-3,CASSQDPAGNQPQHF,TGCGCCAGCAGCCAAGATCCGGCAGGGAATCAGCCCCAGCATTTT
TRBJ2-3,NA,NA,TRBV20-1,CSAIWGLRGGTQYF,TGCAGTGCTATTTGGGGGTTACGTGGGGGTACGCAGTATTTT
TRBJ2-3,TRBD2,NA,TRBV5-1,CASRTSGSIPDTQYF,TGCGCCAGCAGGACTAGCGGGAGTATCCCAGATACGCAGTATTTT
TRBJ2-1,NA,NA,TRBV20-1,CSAQGPTYNEQFF,TGCAGTGCCCAGGGACCGACATACAATGAGCAGTTCTTC
TRBJ2-1,TRBD2,NA,TRBV19,CASIRTSGGPGNEQFF,TGTGCCAGTATTCGGACTAGCGGGGGCCCTGGGAATGAGCAGTTCTTC
TRBJ1-5,NA,NA,TRBV6-2/TRBV6-3,CASSPSVGQHF,TGTGCCAGCAGTCCCTCCGTAGGACAGCATTTT
TRBJ2-2,NA,NA,TRBV29-1,CSVTGNTGELFF,TGCAGCGTGACTGGTAACACCGGGGAGCTGTTTTTT
TRBJ2-5,TRBD2,NA,TRBV7-9,CASSKRDSVFQETQYF,TGTGCCAGCTCCAAGCGGGATAGCGTCTTCCAAGAGACCCAGTACTTC
TRBJ1-5,NA,NA,TRBV30,CAWSLDSRIDGNQPQHF,TGTGCCTGGAGTTTAGACAGTCGGATAGATGGAAATCAGCCCCAGCATTTT
TRBJ2-7,NA,NA,TRBV28,CASSNLRGANEQYF,TGTGCCAGCAGTAATCTCCGGGGGGCCAACGAGCAGTACTTC
TRBJ2-1,TRBD2,few,TRBV7-3,CASSLSQREAEQFF,TGTGCCAGCAGCTTATCTCAGCGGGAGGCCGAGCAGTTCTTC
TRBJ2-3,TRBD1,NA,TRBV6-5,CASSYLRTGPDTQYF,TGTGCCAGCAGTTATCTTCGGACAGGGCCAGATACGCAGTATTTT